Following are 15 T cell receptor beta chains from one sample sequenced in a study of blood T cell repertoires in COVID-19. Measured with immunoSEQ multiplex PCR; TCRdb has only the in-frame clones, and not every one. The sample has over 200,000 clones, around nine tenths seen once. The sequenced material came from peripheral blood. The origin of the receptors is a woman aged 18-29 years who had recovered from COVID-19.

The chain is built from TRBV2 and TRBJ2-1, with D maybe TRBD2 (5 bases). The V end was cut by 8 bases, the J end by 11 bases, with 16 bases between. Germline V gene sequence: CDR1 SNHLY, CDR2 FYNNEI. This CDR3 is built from 12 residues. CDR3 in amino acids: CASLPKASKQFF. The CDR3 DNA follows: TGTGCCAGCTTGCCCAAGGCTAGCAAGCAGTTCTTC.

This chain uses TRBV4-3 with TRBJ2-5; a weak D match, TRBD1 (8 bases). Germline-derived CDR1 and CDR2 are LGHNA and YSLEER. The CDR3 consists of 16 residues. The V gene lost 0 bases and the J gene lost 1 base, with 12 bases spanning the gap. In DNA, the CDR3 is TGCGCCAGCAGCCAAGAAACAGGGGGGGCCCAAGAGACCCAGTACTTC. It codes for CASSQETGGAQETQYF.

The rearrangement joins TRBV4-3 to TRBJ1-4; D is unresolved. The germline gives CDR1 LGHNA, CDR2 YSLEER. The CDR3 runs 15 residues. V lost 2 bases to trimming and J lost 8 bases, with 15 bases between them. This CDR3 is CASSQMGSQEEKLFF. The CDR3 bases are TGCGCCAGCAGCCAAATGGGCAGCCAGGAAGAAAAACTGTTTTTT.

The V gene is TRBV30, the J gene TRBJ2-7, with TRBD1 matching over 7 bases. Germline-derived CDR1 and CDR2 are GTSNPN and SVGIG (reference sequence). The CDR3 totals 17 residues. The V segment lost 3 bases and the J segment 5 bases; nucleotides outside the gene matches: 19. The CDR3 nucleotides read TGTGCCTGGAGGGTATATCGTTTCCAGGGCAGGGGGAACGAGCAGTACTTC. Its translation is CAWRVYRFQGRGNEQYF.

The CDR3, as DNA: TGTGCCAGCAGCCAAGATCCCGGGGGGCGACGTGAAAAACTGTTTTTT. It yields the protein CASSQDPGGRREKLFF. The chain uses TRBV4-2 and TRBJ1-4; tentatively, D is TRBD1 (6 bases). This CDR3 region has 16 residues. V gave up 0 bases and J gave up 7 bases, with 15 bases separating them. Per the germline V gene, CDR1 is LGHNA and CDR2 is YNFKEQ.

This chain joins TRBV6-2 or TRBV6-3 and TRBJ2-2; TRBD2 aligns across 8 bases. Germline loops: CDR1 MNHEY, CDR2 SVGEGT. CDR3 length: 17 residues. With V trimmed by 6 bases and J by 3 bases, 12 bases remained unmatched. The CDR3 here is CASSYRSGTRDTGELFF. CDR3 coding DNA: TGTGCCAGCAGCTATAGGAGCGGGACTAGAGACACCGGGGAGCTGTTTTTT.

The rearrangement uses TRBV19 and TRBJ1-1, with TRBD1 identical over 10 bases. CDR3 size: 15 residues. CDR1 and CDR2 from the germline V gene are LNHDA and SQIVND (reference sequence). V was pared by 3 bases and J by 2 bases, with 3 bases of the junction left unmatched. CDR3 sequence (DNA): TGTGCCAGTAGTATGCAGACAGGGGGCAACACTGAAGCTTTCTTT. Its translation is CASSMQTGGNTEAFF. The complete variable domain, with remaining parts taken from reference TRBV19 and TRBJ1-1, reads DGGITQSPKYLFRKEGQNVTLSCEQNLNHDAMYWYRQDPGQGLRLIYYSQIVNDFQKGDIAEGYSVSREKKESFPLTVTSAQKNPTAFYLCASSMQTGGNTEAFFGQGTRLTVV.

V and J are TRBV19 and TRBJ1-1; no firm D call. The germline V gene has CDR1 LNHDA and CDR2 SQIVND (reference sequence). The CDR3 is 13 amino acids. Deletions cut 1 base from V and 3 bases from J, with 6 bases between. Written as DNA, the CDR3 is TGTGCCAGTAGTATAGCGGGGTACACTGAAGCTTTCTTT. It encodes CASSIAGYTEAFF.

J is TRBJ2-7 and V is TRBV29-1; D might be TRBD1 (5 bases). The germline gives CDR1 SQVTM, CDR2 ANQGSEA. V lost 4 bases and J 0 bases, leaving 13 bases between the germline ends. This CDR3 spans 14 amino acids. CDR3 coding DNA: TGCAGCGTTGTTGGGCAGGGATTCTCCTACGAGCAGTACTTC. It translates to CSVVGQGFSYEQYF.

The chain couples TRBV14 to TRBJ1-2; D might be TRBD1 (5 bases). Germline V gene sequence: CDR1 SGHDN, CDR2 FVKESK. The germline V and J ends were trimmed by 4 bases and 0 bases, with 18 bases remaining between them. This CDR3 region has 17 residues. CDR3 nucleotides: TGTGCCAGCAGCCCGATGGGCAGGGATTATTCTAACTATGGCTACACCTTC. This sequence encodes CASSPMGRDYSNYGYTF.

The V gene is TRBV25-1, the J gene TRBJ1-4; D is ambiguous. V lost 4 bases, J lost 7 bases, and 10 bases lay in between. This CDR3 region has 13 residues. The germline CDR1 and CDR2 sequences are MGHDK and SYGVNS. The CDR3 sequence is CASSGVSGEKLFF. CDR3 sequence (DNA): TGTGCCAGCAGTGGAGTGTCGGGTGAAAAACTGTTTTTT.

The DNA of the CDR3 is TGTGCCAGCAGCTCTCCACAGGGACGGGAAAAACTGTTTTTT. Residues: CASSSPQGREKLFF. The genes are TRBV7-9 and TRBJ1-4, with D perhaps matching TRBD1 (6 bases). Trimming left V 4 bases short and J 8 bases short, with 14 bases between. This CDR3 contains 14 residues. The germline CDR1 and CDR2 sequences are SEHNR and FQNEAQ (reference sequence).

This clone was seen a single time. The chain employs TRBV30 and TRBJ1-6, with D hard to call. The CDR3 contains 16 residues. In germline, CDR1 is GTSNPN, CDR2 SVGIG (reference sequence). With 1 base removed from V and 2 bases from J, the gap between germline ends came to 12 bases. CDR3 amino acids: CAWSARVTAYNSPLHF. CDR3 bases: TGTGCCTGGAGTGCGAGGGTGACGGCCTATAATTCACCCCTCCACTTT.

This chain joins TRBV27 and TRBJ1-1; D is perhaps TRBD1 (6 bases). The CDR3 extends over 15 amino acids. Trimming removed 6 bases from V and 3 bases from J, with 17 bases in between. Germline loops: CDR1 MNHEY, CDR2 SMNVEV (reference sequence). Written as DNA, the CDR3 is TGTGCCAGCAGCTACATCACCCAGGGGTACACTGAAGCTTTCTTT. Amino acids: CASSYITQGYTEAFF.

This clone was observed a few times. V gene TRBV7-2 combines with J gene TRBJ1-4; weak D call: TRBD1 (5 bases). CDR1 is SGHTA and CDR2 is FQGNSA in the germline V gene. This CDR3 has 13 residues. V lost 6 bases and J lost 3, with 8 bases in between. In DNA form, the CDR3 reads TGTGCCAGCAGTCAAGGGGCTAATGAAAAACTGTTTTTT. Translated, it gives CASSQGANEKLFF.